A selection of T cell receptor beta chains follows, all from one sample in a study of early T cells in non-severe SARS-CoV-2 infection. From the 5' RACE reads, TCRdb called clonotypes with MiXCR, one entry per CDR3 protein. This sample has about 83,000 distinct CDR3 sequences, with about 12% found just once. Sequencing was done on a sample of whole blood. The receptor set was obtained from an adult who was a healthcare worker with PCR-confirmed SARS-CoV-2 infection or an uninfected control (not recorded which). Each CDR3 is given with its conserved first and last residue. Fields, in order: CDR3 protein, J gene, D gene, V gene. The D gene is left open where the match is weak.

CDR3: CAIGRDSPYEQYF
J: TRBJ2-7
D: TRBD1
V: TRBV10-3

CDR3: CASSRTTGTVAAQHF
J: TRBJ1-5
D: TRBD1
V: TRBV28

CDR3: CASRQGANYGYTF
J: TRBJ1-2
D: TRBD1
V: TRBV2

CDR3: CSARDTRQALYEQYF
J: TRBJ2-7
D: NA
V: TRBV20-1

CDR3: CASTFSGQGTDTQYF
J: TRBJ2-3
D: TRBD1
V: TRBV6-5

CDR3: CAISGLGAVGNEQFF
J: TRBJ2-1
D: NA
V: TRBV10-3

CDR3: CASSWTTTQETQYF
J: TRBJ2-5
D: NA
V: TRBV5-4

CDR3: CASSHTSGSPYEQYF
J: TRBJ2-7
D: NA
V: TRBV18

CDR3: CASSKVKGEGYTF
J: TRBJ1-2
D: NA
V: TRBV21-1

CDR3: CASTLQGARTDTQYF
J: TRBJ2-3
D: TRBD1
V: TRBV2

CDR3: CASSGDPSGANVLTF
J: TRBJ2-6
D: NA
V: TRBV2

CDR3: CASSEYSQGNSEQYF
J: TRBJ2-7
D: NA
V: TRBV2

CDR3: CASSFSTGGGNQPQHF
J: TRBJ1-5
D: TRBD1
V: TRBV13

CDR3: CSARWLGGGYTF
J: TRBJ1-2
D: NA
V: TRBV20-1

CDR3: CASSGQGRDQPQHF
J: TRBJ1-5
D: TRBD1
V: TRBV6-6

CDR3: CASSSGTGWLATEAFF
J: TRBJ1-1
D: TRBD1
V: TRBV5-6

CDR3: CASSLGAGRTGELFF
J: TRBJ2-2
D: NA
V: TRBV11-2